A selection of T cell receptor beta chains follows, all from one sample in a study of T cells after yellow fever vaccination. TCRdb reanalysed the 5' RACE reads using MiXCR and keeps one entry per CDR3 protein. The sample has 150,000 or so distinct CDR3 sequences, 9.3% seen once; the top ten hold around 35%. The sample was CD8+ T cells sorted from PBMCs, taken 45 days after the yellow fever booster vaccination. The receptors derive from a man between 18 and 29 years old who received the YFV17D yellow fever vaccine. Each CDR3 is given with its conserved first and last residue. A D gene is named only where the DNA matches it firmly. Not all rows give a size; the values are once, few, many and, for expanded clones, a class.

CDR3 DNA | CDR3 protein | V gene | clone size | J gene | D gene
TGTGCCAGCACCAACAATCCTAATGAAAAACTGTTTTTT | CASTNNPNEKLFF | TRBV7-9 | many | TRBJ1-4 | NA
TGTGCCAGCAGCCAAGGGGCAGGGGGCTATGTGAATCAGCCCCAGCATTTT | CASSQGAGGYVNQPQHF | TRBV7-2 | NA | TRBJ1-5 | TRBD1
TGTGCCAGCAGCTACCTCGGGGACCAAGAGACCCAGTACTTC | CASSYLGDQETQYF | TRBV6-5 | few | TRBJ2-5 | NA
TGTGCCAGCTGGGGGGGGCTAATTTATTCACCCCTCCACTTT | CASWGGLIYSPLHF | TRBV12-3/TRBV12-4 | few | TRBJ1-6 | NA
TGCGCCAGCAGCCAAGAACCGGGACAGCGAGATCAGCCCCAGCATTTT | CASSQEPGQRDQPQHF | TRBV4-1 | NA | TRBJ1-5 | TRBD1
TGCAGCGTTGAACGGGGGGTGAATGAGCAGTTCTTC | CSVERGVNEQFF | TRBV29-1 | few | TRBJ2-1 | TRBD2
TGTGCCAGCAGTTACTCGATGGGGTGGCAGCCCCAGCATTTT | CASSYSMGWQPQHF | TRBV6-6 | NA | TRBJ1-5 | NA
TGTGCCAGCAGTTCGCTCGATGAGGGACCCTACGAGCAGTACTTC | CASSSLDEGPYEQYF | TRBV6-2/TRBV6-3 | NA | TRBJ2-7 | NA
TGTGCTAGTGGTTTGCCAGGACTAGCGAAGCAGTATTTT | CASGLPGLAKQYF | TRBV12-5 | NA | TRBJ2-3 | TRBD2
TGTGCCAGCAGTTTAGATGGGGTTCCCCAGCATTTT | CASSLDGVPQHF | TRBV12-3/TRBV12-4 | few | TRBJ1-5 | NA
TGTGCCAGCAGTTACCAGCCGTTTTCACCCCTCCACTTT | CASSYQPFSPLHF | TRBV6-5 | many | TRBJ1-6 | NA
TGTGCCAGCAGCACGATAGCCCGGACAGGCCTCGGGGGATCCTACAATGAGCAGTTCTTC | CASSTIARTGLGGSYNEQFF | TRBV11-2 | NA | TRBJ2-1 | NA
TGTGCCACCTCCGCCAGGGAAGGGGACACTGAAGCTTTCTTT | CATSAREGDTEAFF | TRBV19 | few | TRBJ1-1 | NA
TGTGCCAGCAGTGAAGCGCAGTGGGACAGTAAAGTCACGCAGTATTTT | CASSEAQWDSKVTQYF | TRBV2 | NA | TRBJ2-3 | TRBD1
TGTGCCAGCCGCTCTGGAAGGTCTAAGAGGGAAAAACTGTTTTTT | CASRSGRSKREKLFF | TRBV7-9 | NA | TRBJ1-4 | NA
TGCAGCGTTGCTGGGGCACAAGCGAACACCGGGGAGCTGTTTTTT | CSVAGAQANTGELFF | TRBV29-1 | few | TRBJ2-2 | NA
TGCAGTGCTAGAGATCCGCGCCGCTACAATGAGCAGTTCTTC | CSARDPRRYNEQFF | TRBV20-1 | NA | TRBJ2-1 | NA
TGCAGTGCTAGCGGGGGGGTAGGGACTGAAGCTTTCTTT | CSASGGVGTEAFF | TRBV20-1 | few | TRBJ1-1 | NA
TGTGCTAGTGGCTCAACTAGCACAGATACGCAGTATTTT | CASGSTSTDTQYF | TRBV12-5 | few | TRBJ2-3 | NA
TGTGCCAGCAGCGTAAAGCTAGCGGGGGAGGGGGAGCAGTTCTTC | CASSVKLAGEGEQFF | TRBV9 | many | TRBJ2-1 | TRBD2
TGCGCCAGCAGCCAAACGGCGGGGGGCTTGTACAATGAGCAGTTCTTC | CASSQTAGGLYNEQFF | TRBV4-3 | NA | TRBJ2-1 | TRBD2
TGTGCCAGCCACGAGAACACTGAAGCTTTCTTT | CASHENTEAFF | TRBV27 | few | TRBJ1-1 | NA
TGCGCCAGCAGCCAAGATCAAAAGGCGCAGAACTATGGCTACACCTTC | CASSQDQKAQNYGYTF | TRBV4-1 | NA | TRBJ1-2 | NA
TGTGCCAGCAGTTTTGAGGGGGCTCAGCCCCAGCATTTT | CASSFEGAQPQHF | TRBV27 | many | TRBJ1-5 | TRBD1
TGTGCCAGCAGTTACGGTGCGGGGGCCCAAGAGACCCAGTACTTC | CASSYGAGAQETQYF | TRBV6-5 | NA | TRBJ2-5 | NA
TGTGCCAGCAGCGCTTCGGGTTACGAGCAGTACTTC | CASSASGYEQYF | TRBV6-2/TRBV6-3 | few | TRBJ2-7 | NA
TGTGCCAGCAGTTACTTTCCGGGGAATGAGCAGTTCTTC | CASSYFPGNEQFF | TRBV6-5 | NA | TRBJ2-1 | NA
TGTGCCAGCAGCCCAGGGGGAGGGTCGTACAATGAGCAGTTCTTC | CASSPGGGSYNEQFF | TRBV9 | many | TRBJ2-1 | NA
TGCGCCAGCAGCTCCCTAGGGGGTGTCTCCTACAATGAGCAGTTCTTC | CASSSLGGVSYNEQFF | TRBV4-1 | few | TRBJ2-1 | NA
TGTGCCAGCTCACCATCGGAAGAACAGGGGGAGAGATACGAGCAGTACTTC | CASSPSEEQGERYEQYF | TRBV18 | many | TRBJ2-7 | TRBD1
TGCGCCAGCAGCCAGGAGGGGTACTACGAGCAGTACTTC | CASSQEGYYEQYF | TRBV4-1 | few | TRBJ2-7 | NA
TGTGCCAGCAGCTTAAATAGCGGCAGTAACTATGGCTACACCTTC | CASSLNSGSNYGYTF | TRBV7-9 | NA | TRBJ1-2 | NA
TGCAGTGCTACGGACGGGTCGAAGTATGGCTACACCTTC | CSATDGSKYGYTF | TRBV20-1 | few | TRBJ1-2 | NA
TGCGCCAGCAGCGTACCGAGGAACACTGAAGCTTTCTTT | CASSVPRNTEAFF | TRBV4-1 | many | TRBJ1-1 | NA
TGCGCCAGCAGCCAAGATTTAGGAAGTCCCCACTATGGCTACACCTTC | CASSQDLGSPHYGYTF | TRBV4-3 | NA | TRBJ1-2 | NA
TGCAGCGTAACAGGGGTCGAGGAGACCCAGTACTTC | CSVTGVEETQYF | TRBV29-1 | many | TRBJ2-5 | TRBD1
TGTGCCAGCAGAGGGGACAGGGCCTTACCCTACGAGCAGTACTTC | CASRGDRALPYEQYF | TRBV5-6 | NA | TRBJ2-7 | TRBD1
TGTGCCAGCTCCTACCGAGGTACCCTGGAAGCTTTCTTT | CASSYRGTLEAFF | TRBV12-3/TRBV12-4 | NA | TRBJ1-1 | NA
TGTGCCAGCAGTGACTCCCCAGGGGGCAATGAGCAGTTCTTC | CASSDSPGGNEQFF | TRBV6-4 | many | TRBJ2-1 | TRBD1
TGTGCCAGCAGCTTAGATCCGGCCCTCTCTGGGGCCAACGTCCTGACTTTC | CASSLDPALSGANVLTF | TRBV11-2 | many | TRBJ2-6 | NA
TGTGCAAGCCGGAAGCCTAGCACAGATACGCAGTATTTT | CASRKPSTDTQYF | TRBV28 | few | TRBJ2-3 | NA
TGCGCCAGCAGCTTTTGGGGTGCGGACACTGAAGCTTTCTTT | CASSFWGADTEAFF | TRBV5-1 | NA | TRBJ1-1 | NA
TGCAGCGCCCAGTCCGGGACCGGGGAGCTGTTTTTT | CSAQSGTGELFF | TRBV29-1 | few | TRBJ2-2 | NA
TGCGCCAGCAGCCCTTGGGGGCGAAGTAATTCACCCCTCCACTTT | CASSPWGRSNSPLHF | TRBV5-1 | NA | TRBJ1-6 | NA
TGTGCCAGCAGTGAGCTCACAGGGGCCACAGATACGCAGTATTTT | CASSELTGATDTQYF | TRBV28 | NA | TRBJ2-3 | TRBD1
TGTGCCAGCAAACTAAGTTACAGGGGAATCGACACCGGGGAGCTGTTTTTT | CASKLSYRGIDTGELFF | TRBV2 | NA | TRBJ2-2 | TRBD1
TGCGCCAGCAGCTTCGTAGCGGGGGCCGAACAAGAGACCCAGTACTTC | CASSFVAGAEQETQYF | TRBV4-3 | many | TRBJ2-5 | TRBD2
TGTGCCAGCAGCAATGGACAGTGGAGGGGCTATGGCTACACCTTC | CASSNGQWRGYGYTF | TRBV7-9 | few | TRBJ1-2 | NA
TGTGCCTGGAGTCTTTCTTTTAATGAGCAGTTCTTC | CAWSLSFNEQFF | TRBV30 | few | TRBJ2-1 | NA
TGTGCCAGCAGCCGGCCGGGACTTGGCTCCTACGAGCAGTACTTC | CASSRPGLGSYEQYF | TRBV7-2 | many | TRBJ2-7 | NA